The present entry profiles one TCR beta chain with its context. Some clones are missing from TCRdb's copy, which holds only in-frame ones; the method was immunoSEQ multiplex PCR. The sample includes about 44,000 clones, over 65% of them seen just once. Germline V gene lookup returns CDR1 LGHDT and CDR2 YNNKEL (reference sequence). The CDR3 is 14 amino acids. V shed 1 base and J shed 7 bases, with 14 bases lying between them. The sample comes from a study of control samples from healthy donors and cancer patients. The TCR sequence derives from a male donor with melanoma. This chain connects TRBV3-1 (or the pseudogene TRBV3-2) to TRBJ2-7, with a weak D call TRBD1 (6 bases). The specimen was formalin-fixed, paraffin-embedded tissue. The DNA of the CDR3 is TGTGCCAGCAGCCAAGTCCCACAGGGTTATGAGCAGTACTTC. It specifies CASSQVPQGYEQYF.